Below are 2 T cell receptor beta chains sequenced from a single sample in a study of blood T cell repertoires in COVID-19. Generated by immunoSEQ multiplex PCR, the TCRdb table keeps only in-frame clones and is missing some. The sample lists approximately 99,000 clones; around 74% were seen once. The sequenced sample was peripheral blood. The receptors come from a woman aged 80 or older with active or convalescent COVID-19.

About this clone: Sequence at one end of the junction differs from germline and may be a read error. The chain combines TRBV5-1 with TRBJ1-2; 9 positions match TRBD1. The CDR3 is 14 amino acids. From germline, CDR1 is SGHRS and CDR2 YFSETQ. Here the CDR3 reads CASSLEGQGRGYTF. In nucleotides, the CDR3 is TGTGCCAGCAGCCTCGAGGGACAGGGACGAGGCTACACCTTC.

The chain employs TRBV18 and TRBJ1-1; TRBD1 is a possible D gene (5 bases). Germline loops: CDR1 KGHSH, CDR2 LQKENI. With 3 bases removed from V and 5 bases from J, the gap between germline ends came to 10 bases. CDR3 length equals 13 residues. The CDR3 DNA sequence: TGTGCCAGCTCACCGGGGCAGAGGACTGAAGCTTTCTTT. This sequence encodes CASSPGQRTEAFF.